This T cell receptor beta chain was identified in a study of T cell responses to AZD1222 COVID-19 vaccine. Germline V CDR1 and CDR2: SEHNR, FQNEAQ (reference sequence). CDR3 length: 14 amino acids. Sequencing was performed with immunoSEQ multiplex PCR; in TCRdb, only in-frame clones are kept and a portion is missing. This sample yields some 140,000 clones, of which more than 75% are seen a single time; 18% belongs to the top ten. This clone was detected only a few times. One junction end does not reproduce the germline sequence, and a read error may be involved. The receptor's source is an adult in good health. The source material was peripheral blood, sampled on day 0 of AZD1222 vaccination. The gene calls are TRBV7-9 and TRBJ2-7; 12 bases are a match to TRBD1. The CDR3 sequence: CASSPPGQGALRGF. The CDR3 DNA is TGTGCCAGCAGCCCTCCGGGACAGGGGGCCCTGCGGGGTTTC.